The T cell receptor (beta chain) described here comes from a study of blood T cell repertoires in COVID-19. For the study at large: There were acute and convalescent COVID-19 samples, and they came from the United States, Italy and Spain.

In the authors' workflow: Amplification of reference gene primers was used by the study to estimate nucleated cell counts. Data came from immunoSEQ multiplex PCR; TCRdb stores just in-frame clones and leaves some out. V, J and clone size reflect that table, while D and trimming were determined from the DNA. This table has tens of thousands of clones, under 95% appearing once. Germline loops: CDR1 SGHTA, CDR2 FQGNSA. Trimming left V 0 bases short and J 8 bases short, with 10 bases between. The CDR3 covers 13 residues. V usage is TRBV7-2 and J usage is TRBJ1-2, with D maybe TRBD1 (5 bases). The sequenced sample was peripheral blood. The TCR sequence derives from a human donor in a cohort sampled during active COVID-19. Written as DNA, the CDR3 is TGTGCCAGCAGCTTAGCAGGGACTGGCGGCTACACCTTC. Encoded protein: CASSLAGTGGYTF.